What follows are 28 T cell receptor beta chains derived from one specimen sequenced in a study of a mutant IDH1 vaccine in newly diagnosed glioma. These receptors lack a known antigen. Libraries were prepared by immunoSEQ multiplex PCR; TCRdb keeps only in-frame clonotypes and omits some of them. The sample has tens of thousands of clones; 65% to 85% are singletons. Time point specified: week 23, last vaccination. Doses of 300 ug of mutant IDH1 20-mer peptide were given with topical imiquimod. The sample in question was PBMCs, obtained from a glioma patient whose treatment included an IDH1 peptide vaccine. The source is a woman under 30 with glioma.

This clone is a singleton in its sample. This sequence joins TRBV18 and TRBJ2-2; D is uncertain. Germline V gives CDR1 KGHSH, CDR2 LQKENI. Trimming left V 5 bases short and J 0 bases short, with 7 bases between. CDR3 length: 14 amino acids. CDR3 in DNA: TGTGCCAGCTCATTCGCAGCGAACACCGGGGAGCTGTTTTTT. It encodes CASSFAANTGELFF.

This chain joins TRBV4-1 and TRBJ2-7, with D possibly being TRBD1 or TRBD2 (5 bases each). V gave up 4 bases and J gave up 3 bases, with 16 bases separating them. The CDR3 totals 15 residues. Per germline, CDR1 MGHRA and CDR2 YSYEKL. The DNA of the CDR3 is TGCGCCAGCAGCCGGGTTGGGACGACGGACTACGAGCAGTACTTC. As protein: CASSRVGTTDYEQYF.

The rearrangement joins TRBV2 to TRBJ1-4; the D gene is possibly TRBD1 (5 bases). The V gene lost 6 bases and the J gene lost 15 bases, with 23 bases spanning the gap. This CDR3 spans 14 amino acids. Per the germline V gene, CDR1 is SNHLY and CDR2 is FYNNEI. In DNA, the CDR3 is TGTGCCAGCAGGGGGACCGGCGATTCGAGTGTTGTGTTTTTT. Amino acids: CASRGTGDSSVVFF.

The chain carries TRBV27 and TRBJ2-5; D may be TRBD2 (6 bases). Germline V CDR1 and CDR2: MNHEY, SMNVEV (reference sequence). Deletions cut 5 bases from V and 2 bases from J, with 15 bases between. The CDR3 spans 15 residues. The CDR3 is CASSGIGGGQETQYF. In DNA, the CDR3 is TGTGCCAGCAGTGGTATCGGGGGAGGACAAGAGACCCAGTACTTC.

The genes are TRBV5-6 and TRBJ1-2; no definite D call. Germline V gene lookup returns CDR1 SGHDT and CDR2 YYEEEE. Deletions cut 2 bases from V and 6 bases from J, with 8 bases between. CDR3 size: 12 residues. CDR3 DNA: TGTGCCAGCAGCTTAGGGCGGAATGGCTACACCTTC. Its protein product is CASSLGRNGYTF. Full variable domain (rest looked up from reference TRBV5-6 and TRBJ1-2): DAGVTQSPTHLIKTRGQQVTLRCSPKSGHDTVSWYQQALGQGPQFIFQYYEEEERQRGNFPDRFSGHQFPNYSSELNVNALLLGDSALYLCASSLGRNGYTFGSGTRLTVV.

The rearrangement uses TRBV25-1 and TRBJ2-7; D remains unclear. The CDR3 length is 13 residues. With 5 bases removed from V and 4 bases from J, the gap between germline ends came to 12 bases. Germline V CDR1 and CDR2: MGHDK, SYGVNS. The CDR3 protein is CASSPITTYEQYF. For the CDR3, the DNA is TGTGCCAGCAGTCCCATCACCACATACGAGCAGTACTTC.

CDR3 coding DNA: TGTGCCAGTAGTATTTGGGCGAGAGCGGGAGGTAATAATGAGCAGTTCTTC. It specifies CASSIWARAGGNNEQFF. This chain links TRBV19 with TRBJ2-1; 9 positions agree with TRBD2. The CDR3 has 17 residues. V lost 3 bases, J lost 7 bases, and 13 bases stayed unmatched. Germline lookup yields CDR1 LNHDA and CDR2 SQIVND (reference sequence).

This clone was observed a single time. The CDR3 region is CASSISGLAGGLVEQFF. As DNA, the CDR3 is TGCGCCAGCAGCATCTCGGGACTAGCGGGGGGGTTAGTTGAGCAGTTCTTC. This chain joins TRBV5-1 and TRBJ2-1; TRBD2 agrees at 16 bases. CDR1 SGHRS and CDR2 YFSETQ come from the germline V gene. The CDR3 length is 17 residues. The J segment lost 9 bases and the V segment lost 4 bases, leaving 10 bases of the junction unmatched.

The rearrangement uses TRBV5-1 and TRBJ2-2, with TRBD2 identical over 8 bases. Per the germline V gene, CDR1 is SGHRS and CDR2 is YFSETQ. Trimming took 5 bases from V and 6 from J; bases not matched to a gene: 6. This CDR3 contains 14 residues. The CDR3 sequence is CASSPGLVSGELFF. The CDR3 region has the DNA TGCGCCAGCAGTCCGGGACTAGTATCCGGGGAGCTGTTTTTT.

There are a few counts of this clone. V usage is TRBV29-1 and J usage is TRBJ1-1, with a possible D match to TRBD1 (5 bases). This CDR3 is built from 13 residues. Germline V gene data show CDR1 as SQVTM and CDR2 as ANQGSEA. Trimming shortened V by 8 bases and J by 3 bases, and 16 bases separated the two germline ends. CDR3 nucleotides: TGCAGCTCTTTCGTGGGGGGTGACACTGAAGCTTTCTTT. It codes for CSSFVGGDTEAFF.

The chain has TRBV6-1 and TRBJ1-1; D unclear. CDR3 length equals 11 residues. From germline, CDR1 is MNHNS and CDR2 SASEGT. Trimming took off 3 bases at V and 6 bases at J, with 5 bases between the two ends. CDR3 DNA: TGTGCCAGCAGTGATCATCCTGAAGCTTTCTTT. Translation gives CASSDHPEAFF.

The rearrangement links TRBV29-1 to TRBJ2-5, with 10 positions matching TRBD2. This CDR3 has 14 residues. Germline V gene lookup returns CDR1 SQVTM and CDR2 ANQGSEA. The V gene end was trimmed by 7 bases and the J gene end by 3 bases; junction bases not matched to a gene: 8. As DNA, the CDR3 is TGCAGCGCACATAGCGGGAGGTGGGAAGAGACCCAGTACTTC. Translating gives CSAHSGRWEETQYF.

The V gene is TRBV2, the J gene TRBJ1-4; TRBD1 agrees at 9 bases. The CDR3 runs to 13 residues. Germline CDR1 and CDR2: SNHLY and FYNNEI. The ends lost 7 bases at V and 8 bases at J; junction bases unmatched: 5. The CDR3 here is CASILGTGEKLFF. The CDR3 DNA reads as TGTGCCAGCATCCTAGGGACAGGGGAAAAACTGTTTTTT.

CDR3 coding DNA: TGCGCCAGCAGTGCCCTCGATGGGGGAACTGAAGCTTTCTTT. Its protein is CASSALDGGTEAFF. J is TRBJ1-1 and V is TRBV5-1; D possibly corresponds to TRBD1 (5 bases). Per germline, CDR1 SGHRS and CDR2 YFSETQ. The CDR3 covers 14 residues. Trimming shortened V by 5 bases and J by 5 bases, and 16 bases separated the two germline ends.

The V call is TRBV28, the J call TRBJ1-2; a possible D gene is TRBD1 (6 bases). V was shortened by 4 bases and J by 2 bases, with 14 bases between the two germline ends. The CDR3 spans 15 residues. Germline CDR1 is MDHEN and CDR2 is SYDVKM. The CDR3 bases are TGTGCCAGCAGTTCGACCCGACAGGCCAACTATGGCTACACCTTC. Amino acids: CASSSTRQANYGYTF.

The J gene is TRBJ2-7, the V gene TRBV27; D is unclear. Germline V gene lookup returns CDR1 MNHEY and CDR2 SMNVEV (reference sequence). The ends were cut back, 7 bases at V and 2 bases at J, with 6 bases in the middle. The CDR3 totals 11 residues. CDR3 DNA: TGTGCCAGCATACGCGCCTACGAGCAGTACTTC. It codes for CASIRAYEQYF.

This chain joins TRBV5-1 and TRBJ1-2, with D unclear. Per the germline V gene, CDR1 is SGHRS and CDR2 is YFSETQ. V shed 4 bases and J shed 4 bases, with 14 bases lying between them. The CDR3 totals 14 residues. The CDR3 DNA reads TGCGCCAGCAGCCGGGGTCTTACAAGCTATGGCTACACCTTC. Amino acids: CASSRGLTSYGYTF.

The J gene is TRBJ1-5, the V gene TRBV6-6; possible D gene TRBD1, 5 bases. This CDR3 region has 14 residues. The germline V gene encodes CDR1 MNHNY and CDR2 SVGAGI (reference sequence). V dropped 8 bases and J dropped 3 bases, with 14 bases sitting between them. The CDR3 loop reads CASANGGNNQPQHF. As DNA, the CDR3 is TGTGCCAGCGCCAACGGGGGAAACAATCAGCCCCAGCATTTT.

This rearrangement joins TRBV12-5 to TRBJ2-3; TRBD2 matches 8 bases. The CDR3 has 18 residues. V lost 0 bases, J lost 4 bases, and 12 bases stayed unmatched. Germline CDR1 and CDR2: LGHNT and FRNRAP. The CDR3 sequence: CASGLVNFGAGDPDTQYF. The CDR3 DNA reads as TGTGCTAGTGGTTTGGTAAACTTCGGAGCGGGGGATCCAGATACGCAGTATTTT.

This rearrangement joins TRBV6-5 to TRBJ2-2; D is possibly TRBD1 (5 bases). The CDR3 runs to 15 residues. CDR1 and CDR2 from the germline V gene are MNHEY and SVGAGI. Trimming removed 3 bases at V and 0 bases at J, with 8 bases between. The CDR3 DNA reads TGTGCCAGCAGTTATGGGGCCCCGAACACCGGGGAGCTGTTTTTT. Translation gives CASSYGAPNTGELFF.

The chain has TRBV4-1 and TRBJ2-5; a weak D match, TRBD2 (6 bases). V was clipped by 4 bases and J by 5 bases, with 11 bases between them. The CDR3 covers 13 residues. Germline V lookup: CDR1 MGHRA, CDR2 YSYEKL. CDR3 in DNA: TGCGCCAGCAGCCTGGAGGGGAGGGAGACCCAGTACTTC. It specifies CASSLEGRETQYF.

This sequence joins TRBV4-3 and TRBJ2-2, with 11 bases matching TRBD2. J was trimmed by 7 bases and V by 1 base; bases with no gene match: 14. Germline V gene data show CDR1 as LGHNA and CDR2 as YSLEER. This CDR3 comprises 19 residues. The CDR3 DNA follows: TGCGCCAGCAGCCAAGCCGGGGCGACTAGCGGGATATCGGGCGGGGAGCTGTTTTTT. Its protein is CASSQAGATSGISGGELFF.

The chain joins TRBV29-1 to TRBJ2-2; 7 nucleotides line up with TRBD1. Germline CDR1 SQVTM, CDR2 ANQGSEA. Germline trimming cut 7 bases from V and 6 bases from J; bases unmatched to any gene: 8. This CDR3 comprises 13 residues. CDR3 protein: CSAKDRDAGELFF. The CDR3 DNA reads as TGCAGCGCTAAAGACAGGGACGCCGGGGAGCTGTTTTTT.

This clone was found a few times. The rearrangement joins TRBV6-1 to TRBJ1-1; no clear D. Germline CDR1 is MNHNS and CDR2 is SASEGT. This CDR3 comprises 12 residues. The germline V and J ends were trimmed by 7 bases and 1 base, with 7 bases remaining between them. CDR3 region: CASITWNTEAFF. As DNA, the CDR3 is TGTGCCAGCATAACTTGGAACACTGAAGCTTTCTTT.

The V gene is TRBV15, the J gene TRBJ2-1; D may be TRBD2 (6 bases). Germline V CDR1 and CDR2: LNHNV, YYDKDF (reference sequence). V was clipped by 6 bases and J by 10 bases, with 13 bases between them. This CDR3 comprises 12 residues. The CDR3 bases are TGTGCCACCAGTACCGGGACTTCAGAGCAGTTCTTC. As protein: CATSTGTSEQFF.

V and J are TRBV2 and TRBJ1-3, with 7 bases that match TRBD1. The germline CDR1 and CDR2 sequences are SNHLY and FYNNEI. The CDR3 has 17 residues. Trimming took 10 bases from V and 0 from J; bases not matched to a gene: 15. CDR3: CATYDRVAGHSGNTIYF. CDR3 sequence (DNA): TGTGCCACATATGACAGGGTCGCGGGTCACTCTGGAAACACCATATATTTT.

CDR3 protein: CASSLDLIETQYF. The CDR3, as DNA: TGTGCCAGCTCGCTAGATTTGATCGAGACCCAGTACTTC. V and J are TRBV2 and TRBJ2-5; D gene unclear. The CDR3 is made up of 13 amino acids. The V end was cut by 8 bases, the J end by 5 bases, with 15 bases between. CDR1 is SNHLY, CDR2 FYNNEI, per germline.

J is TRBJ1-3 and V is TRBV19; D remains ambiguous. Germline V gene data show CDR1 as LNHDA and CDR2 as SQIVND (reference sequence). V lost 1 base, J lost 2 bases, and 9 bases lay in between. The CDR3 sequence is 15 residues long. The CDR3 DNA reads TGTGCCAGTAGTATAGGGGAAGTGGCTGGAAACACCATATATTTT. This gives the protein CASSIGEVAGNTIYF.